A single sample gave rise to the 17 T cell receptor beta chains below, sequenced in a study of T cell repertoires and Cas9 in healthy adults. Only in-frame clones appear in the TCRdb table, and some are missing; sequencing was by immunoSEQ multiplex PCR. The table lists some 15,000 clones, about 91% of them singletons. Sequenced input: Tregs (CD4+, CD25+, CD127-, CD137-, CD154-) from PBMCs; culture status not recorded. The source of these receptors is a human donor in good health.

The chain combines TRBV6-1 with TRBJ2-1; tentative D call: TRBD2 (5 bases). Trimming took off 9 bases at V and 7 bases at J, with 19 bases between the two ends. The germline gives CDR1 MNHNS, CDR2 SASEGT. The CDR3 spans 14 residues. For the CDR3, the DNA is TGTGCCAGTTCTTGGGAGCGCGTCGAAAATGAGCAGTTCTTC. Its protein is CASSWERVENEQFF.

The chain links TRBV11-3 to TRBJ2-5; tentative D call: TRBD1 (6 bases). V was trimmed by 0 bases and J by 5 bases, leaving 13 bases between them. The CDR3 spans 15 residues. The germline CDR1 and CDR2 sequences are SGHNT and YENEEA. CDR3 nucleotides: TGTGCCAGCAGCTTAGATGGGCAGGGGAGCGAGACCCAGTACTTC. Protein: CASSLDGQGSETQYF.

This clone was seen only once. The CDR3 coding sequence is TGTGCCAGCAGTGTCGCAGGGGGCGGAGCTTTCTTT. Translating gives CASSVAGGGAFF. This rearrangement joins TRBV6-5 to TRBJ1-1, with 8 positions matching TRBD1. Looked up from germline, CDR1 is MNHEY and CDR2 is SVGAGI. The CDR3 loop spans 12 amino acids. After removal of 5 bases from V and 10 bases from J, the junction contained 6 bases not matched to a gene.

CDR3 in DNA: TGTGCCAGCTACAATCCCATGGATGAGCAGTTCTTC. This translates into CASYNPMDEQFF. The chain carries TRBV6-1 and TRBJ2-1, with unresolved D. Germline V gives CDR1 MNHNS, CDR2 SASEGT. This CDR3 spans 12 amino acids. Trimming removed 8 bases at V and 8 bases at J, with 13 bases between.

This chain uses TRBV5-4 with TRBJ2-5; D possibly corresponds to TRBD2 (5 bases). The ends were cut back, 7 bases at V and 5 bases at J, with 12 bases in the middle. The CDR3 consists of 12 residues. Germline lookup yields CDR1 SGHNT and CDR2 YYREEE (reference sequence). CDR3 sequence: CASSRGLETQYF. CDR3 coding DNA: TGTGCCAGCTCCCGGGGATTGGAGACCCAGTACTTC.

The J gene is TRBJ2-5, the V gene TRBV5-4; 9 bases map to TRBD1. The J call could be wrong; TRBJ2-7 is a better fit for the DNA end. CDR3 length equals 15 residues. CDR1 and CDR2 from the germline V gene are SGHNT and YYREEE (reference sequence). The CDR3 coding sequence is TGTGCCAGCAGATTAATGACAGGGGGGTCCTACGAGCAGTACTTC. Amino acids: CASRLMTGGSYEQYF.

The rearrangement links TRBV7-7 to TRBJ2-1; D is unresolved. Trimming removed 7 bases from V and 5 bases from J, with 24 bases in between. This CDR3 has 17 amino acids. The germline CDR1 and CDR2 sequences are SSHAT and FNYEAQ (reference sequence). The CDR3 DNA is TGTGCCAGCAACCCCCCCCCGAGCACCAGGTCCAACAATGAGCAGTTCTTC. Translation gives CASNPPPSTRSNNEQFF.

The CDR3: CASGLPTGVRHYGYTF. The CDR3 DNA sequence: TGTGCTAGTGGTTTGCCCACCGGGGTGCGGCACTATGGCTACACCTTC. V is TRBV12-5 and J is TRBJ1-2; the D is unclear. V shed 2 bases and J shed 3 bases, with 16 bases lying between them. Germline CDR1 and CDR2: LGHNT and FRNRAP. The CDR3 runs to 16 residues.

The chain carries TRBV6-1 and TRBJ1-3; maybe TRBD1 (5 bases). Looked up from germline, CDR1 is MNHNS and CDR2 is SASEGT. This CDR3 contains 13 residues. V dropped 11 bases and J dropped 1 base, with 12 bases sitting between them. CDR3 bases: TGTGCCTCCGGGGAGGGGTCTGGAAACACCATATATTTT. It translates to CASGEGSGNTIYF.

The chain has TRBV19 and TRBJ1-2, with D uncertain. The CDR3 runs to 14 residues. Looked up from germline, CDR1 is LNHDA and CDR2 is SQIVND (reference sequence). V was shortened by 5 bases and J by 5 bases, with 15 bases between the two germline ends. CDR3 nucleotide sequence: TGTGCCAGTAGTTTGGCCTCCAGGAGATATGGCTACACCTTC. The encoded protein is CASSLASRRYGYTF.

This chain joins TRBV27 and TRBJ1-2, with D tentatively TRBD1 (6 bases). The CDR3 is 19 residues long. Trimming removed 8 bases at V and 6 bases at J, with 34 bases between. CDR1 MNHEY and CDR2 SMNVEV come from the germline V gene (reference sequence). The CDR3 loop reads CASDLFRDIMGGSGDGYTF. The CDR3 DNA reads TGTGCCAGCGACCTGTTCCGGGACATTATGGGGGGGAGTGGGGATGGCTACACCTTC.

The chain's CDR3 is CASSDRAIAGGARHEQFF. In DNA form, the CDR3 reads TGTGCCAGCAGTGACAGGGCTATAGCGGGAGGAGCAAGACATGAGCAGTTCTTC. The chain employs TRBV28 and TRBJ2-1, with 10 bases lining up with TRBD2. This CDR3 has 18 residues. Losses at the gene ends were 5 bases for V and 8 bases for J; bases not matched to a gene: 18. Germline V gene sequence: CDR1 MDHEN, CDR2 SYDVKM.

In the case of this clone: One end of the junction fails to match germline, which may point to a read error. DNA of the CDR3: TGTGCCTGGAGCCGAGACAGCTATAATTCACCCCCCCACTTT. This sequence encodes CAWSRDSYNSPPHF. The chain is built from TRBV30 and TRBJ1-6; TRBD1 might be the D (5 bases). From germline, CDR1 is GTSNPN and CDR2 SVGIG (reference sequence). CDR3 size: 14 residues.

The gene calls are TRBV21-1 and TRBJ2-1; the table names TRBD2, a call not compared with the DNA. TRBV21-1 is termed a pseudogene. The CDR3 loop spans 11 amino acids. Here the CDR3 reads CASSSDNEQFF. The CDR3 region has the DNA TGTGCCAGCAGTTCGGACAATGAGCAGTTCTTC.

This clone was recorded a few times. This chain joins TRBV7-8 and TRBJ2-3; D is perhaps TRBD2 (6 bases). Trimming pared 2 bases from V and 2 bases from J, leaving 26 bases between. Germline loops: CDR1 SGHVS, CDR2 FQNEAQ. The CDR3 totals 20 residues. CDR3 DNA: TGTGCCAGCAGCTTAAAGTGGCGGATTGCGGGATCGCTGGTCACAGATACGCAGTATTTT. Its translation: CASSLKWRIAGSLVTDTQYF.

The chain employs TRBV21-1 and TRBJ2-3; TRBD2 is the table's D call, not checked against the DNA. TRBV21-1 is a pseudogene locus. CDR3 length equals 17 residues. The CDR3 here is CASSKRELAGGTDTQYF. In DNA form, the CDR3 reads TGTGCCAGCAGCAAAAGGGAACTAGCGGGAGGGACAGATACGCAGTATTTT.

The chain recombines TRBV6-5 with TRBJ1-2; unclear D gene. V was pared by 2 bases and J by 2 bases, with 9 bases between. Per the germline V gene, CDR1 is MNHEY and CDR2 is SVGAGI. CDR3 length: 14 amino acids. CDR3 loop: CASSYSVRNYGYTF. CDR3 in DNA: TGTGCCAGCAGTTACAGCGTACGGAACTATGGCTACACCTTC.